This T cell receptor beta chain came from a study of blood T cell repertoires in COVID-19. Study context: Samples taken during acute and convalescent COVID-19 were collected in the United States, Italy and Spain. The cDNA or gDNA used as material had been derived from T cells, B-cell-depleted T cells, or PBMCs.

The V and J ends lost 6 bases and 0 bases, in that order; junction bases with no gene match: 6. This CDR3 comprises 15 residues. Germline V CDR1 and CDR2: MNHEY, SVGAGI. A few counts support this clone. Original processing methods: Scientists estimated how many nucleated cells there were by amplifying reference gene primers. TCRdb's table, derived via immunoSEQ multiplex PCR, lists solely in-frame clones and lacks some. V, J and clone size were drawn from that table, and D and trimming were deduced from the DNA. This sample carries fewer than 50,000 clones, around 82% of them seen once, and the ten largest clones take 30% to 35%.

The source material was peripheral blood. The J gene is TRBJ2-7, the V gene TRBV6-5; TRBD2 matches at 9 bases. This TCR was sampled from a woman of 80 years or more with acute or convalescent COVID-19. In DNA, the CDR3 is TGTGCCAGCAGCCGCGGGGGGGCCAGCTCCTACGAGCAGTACTTC. Its translation: CASSRGGASSYEQYF.